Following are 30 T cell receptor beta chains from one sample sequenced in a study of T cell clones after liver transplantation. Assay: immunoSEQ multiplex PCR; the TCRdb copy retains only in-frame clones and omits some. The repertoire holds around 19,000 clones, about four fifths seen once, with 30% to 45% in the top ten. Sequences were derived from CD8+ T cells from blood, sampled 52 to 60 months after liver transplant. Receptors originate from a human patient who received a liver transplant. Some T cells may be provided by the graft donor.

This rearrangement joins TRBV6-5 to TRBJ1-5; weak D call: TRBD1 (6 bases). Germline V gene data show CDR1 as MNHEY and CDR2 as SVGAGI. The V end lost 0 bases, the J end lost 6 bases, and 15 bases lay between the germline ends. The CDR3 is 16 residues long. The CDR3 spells CASSYSPGVISQPQHF. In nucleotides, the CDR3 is TGTGCCAGCAGTTACTCACCAGGGGTTATAAGTCAGCCCCAGCATTTT.

CDR3 in amino acids: CASSLDPNNEQFF. The CDR3 nucleotides are TGTGCCAGCAGCTTGGACCCTAACAATGAGCAGTTCTTC. V gene TRBV11-1 combines with J gene TRBJ2-1; unclear D gene. The CDR3 totals 13 residues. CDR1 and CDR2 (germline): SGHAT, FQDESV (reference sequence). V was cut by 3 bases and J by 5 bases, with 8 bases left in between.

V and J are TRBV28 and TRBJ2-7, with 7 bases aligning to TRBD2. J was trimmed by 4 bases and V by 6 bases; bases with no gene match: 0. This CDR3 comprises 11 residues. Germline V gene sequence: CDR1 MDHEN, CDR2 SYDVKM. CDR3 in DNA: TGTGCCAGCAGCGGGGGGTACGAGCAGTACTTC. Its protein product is CASSGGYEQYF. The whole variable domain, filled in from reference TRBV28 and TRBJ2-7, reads DVKVTQSSRYLVKRTGEKVFLECVQDMDHENMFWYRQDPGLGLRLIYFSYDVKMKEKGDIPEGYSVSREKKERFSLILESASTNQTSMYLCASSGGYEQYFGPGTRLTVT.

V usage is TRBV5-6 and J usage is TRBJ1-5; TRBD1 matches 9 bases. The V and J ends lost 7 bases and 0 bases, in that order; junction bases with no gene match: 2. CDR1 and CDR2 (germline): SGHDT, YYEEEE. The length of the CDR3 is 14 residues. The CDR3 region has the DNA TGTGCCAGCGGGACAGGGTATAGCAATCAGCCCCAGCATTTT. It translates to CASGTGYSNQPQHF.

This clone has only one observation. The chain's CDR3 is CSVDLGRGYTF. As DNA, the CDR3 is TGCAGCGTTGACCTCGGTCGTGGCTACACCTTC. This rearrangement joins TRBV29-1 to TRBJ1-2; D gene ambiguous. V was shortened by 3 bases and J by 7 bases, with 9 bases between the two germline ends. There are 11 residues in the CDR3. Germline lookup yields CDR1 SQVTM and CDR2 ANQGSEA.

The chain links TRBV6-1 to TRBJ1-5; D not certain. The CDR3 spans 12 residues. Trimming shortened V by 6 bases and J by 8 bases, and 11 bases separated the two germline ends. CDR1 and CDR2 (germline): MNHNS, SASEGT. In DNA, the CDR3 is TGTGCCAGCAGCTATAGCAAGGAGCCCCAGCATTTT. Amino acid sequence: CASSYSKEPQHF.

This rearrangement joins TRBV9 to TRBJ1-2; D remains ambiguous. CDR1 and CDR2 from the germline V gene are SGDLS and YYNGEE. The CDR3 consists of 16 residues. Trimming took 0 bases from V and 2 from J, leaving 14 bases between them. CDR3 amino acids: CASSVAWTGLNYGYTF. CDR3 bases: TGTGCCAGCAGCGTAGCTTGGACGGGCCTCAACTATGGCTACACCTTC.

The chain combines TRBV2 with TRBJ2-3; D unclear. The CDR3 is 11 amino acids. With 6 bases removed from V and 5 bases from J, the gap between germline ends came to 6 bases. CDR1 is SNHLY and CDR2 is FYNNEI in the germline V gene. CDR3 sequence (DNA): TGTGCCAGCAGCCAGGTAGATACGCAGTATTTT. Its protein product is CASSQVDTQYF.

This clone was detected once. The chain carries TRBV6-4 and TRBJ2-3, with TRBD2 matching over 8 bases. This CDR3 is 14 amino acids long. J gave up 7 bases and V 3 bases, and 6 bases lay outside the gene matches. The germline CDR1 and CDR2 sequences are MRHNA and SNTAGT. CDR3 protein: CASSEERGLHTQYF. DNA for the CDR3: TGTGCCAGCAGTGAGGAGCGGGGGTTACATACGCAGTATTTT.

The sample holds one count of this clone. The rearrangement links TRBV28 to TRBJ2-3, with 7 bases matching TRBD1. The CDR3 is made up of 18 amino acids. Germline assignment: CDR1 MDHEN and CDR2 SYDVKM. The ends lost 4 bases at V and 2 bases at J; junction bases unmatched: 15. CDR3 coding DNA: TGTGCCAGCAGTTACCCGATCGACAGGGACGGTCCCACAGATACGCAGTATTTT. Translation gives CASSYPIDRDGPTDTQYF.

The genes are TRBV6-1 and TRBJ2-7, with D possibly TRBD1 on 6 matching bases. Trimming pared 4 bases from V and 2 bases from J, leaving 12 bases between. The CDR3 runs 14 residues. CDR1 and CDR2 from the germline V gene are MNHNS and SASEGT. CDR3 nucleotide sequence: TGTGCCAGCAGTGCCGGGACACCAACCTACGAGCAGTACTTC. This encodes CASSAGTPTYEQYF.

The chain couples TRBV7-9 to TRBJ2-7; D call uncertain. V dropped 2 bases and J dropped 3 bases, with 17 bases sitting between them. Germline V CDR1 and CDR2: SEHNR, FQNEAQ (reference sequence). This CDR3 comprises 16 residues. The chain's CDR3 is CASSLSTDAPDYEQYF. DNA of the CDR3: TGTGCCAGCAGCTTAAGTACCGACGCTCCTGACTACGAGCAGTACTTC.

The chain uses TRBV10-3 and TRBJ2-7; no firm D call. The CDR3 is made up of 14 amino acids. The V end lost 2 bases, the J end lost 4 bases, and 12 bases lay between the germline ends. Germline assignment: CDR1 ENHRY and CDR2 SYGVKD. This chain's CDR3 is CAISEDFGRYEQYF. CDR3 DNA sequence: TGTGCCATCAGTGAGGATTTCGGCAGGTACGAGCAGTACTTC.

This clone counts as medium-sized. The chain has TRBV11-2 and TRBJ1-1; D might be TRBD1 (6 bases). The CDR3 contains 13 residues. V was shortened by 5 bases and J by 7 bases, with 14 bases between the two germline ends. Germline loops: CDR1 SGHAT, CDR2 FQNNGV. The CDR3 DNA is TGTGCCAGCAGCCCATTACAGGGCTTTGAAGCTTTCTTT. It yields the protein CASSPLQGFEAFF.

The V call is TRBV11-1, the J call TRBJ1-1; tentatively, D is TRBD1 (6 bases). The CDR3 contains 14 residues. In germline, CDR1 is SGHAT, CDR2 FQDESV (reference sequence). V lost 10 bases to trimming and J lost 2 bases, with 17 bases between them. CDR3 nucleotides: TGTGCCATGAGGACAGCCAATACTAACACTGAAGCTTTCTTT. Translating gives CAMRTANTNTEAFF.

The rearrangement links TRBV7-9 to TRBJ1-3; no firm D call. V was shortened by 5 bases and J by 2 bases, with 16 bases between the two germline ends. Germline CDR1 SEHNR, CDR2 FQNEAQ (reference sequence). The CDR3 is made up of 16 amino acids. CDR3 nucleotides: TGTGCCAGCAGCGGCCCGAATGTACGCCCTGGAAACACCATATATTTT. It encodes CASSGPNVRPGNTIYF.

The CDR3 loop is CATGPRDSYEQYF. The CDR3 region has the DNA TGTGCCACCGGACCCAGGGACAGCTACGAGCAGTACTTC. V and J are TRBV2 and TRBJ2-7, with 7 bases that match TRBD1. This CDR3 contains 13 residues. V was pared by 10 bases and J by 3 bases, with 9 bases of the junction left unmatched. Per germline, CDR1 SNHLY and CDR2 FYNNEI.

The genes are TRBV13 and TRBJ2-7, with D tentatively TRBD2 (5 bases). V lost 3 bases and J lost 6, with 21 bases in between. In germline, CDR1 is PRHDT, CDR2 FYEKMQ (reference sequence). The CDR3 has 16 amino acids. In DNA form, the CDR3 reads TGTGCCAGCAGCTTTCTAAGAGGGCAGAGCTCGGGCGAGCAGTACTTC. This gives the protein CASSFLRGQSSGEQYF.

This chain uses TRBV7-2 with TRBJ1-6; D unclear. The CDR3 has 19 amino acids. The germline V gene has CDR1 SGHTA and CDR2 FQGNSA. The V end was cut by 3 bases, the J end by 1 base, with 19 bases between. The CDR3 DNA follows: TGTGCCAGCAGCTTCACCCCCGGACGCGAGGTATCCTATAATTCACCCCTCCACTTT. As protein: CASSFTPGREVSYNSPLHF.

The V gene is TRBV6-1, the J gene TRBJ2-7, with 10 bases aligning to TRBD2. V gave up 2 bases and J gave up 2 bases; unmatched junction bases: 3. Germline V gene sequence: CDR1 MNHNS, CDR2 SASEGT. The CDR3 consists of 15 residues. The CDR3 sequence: CASSEHSGGAYEQYF. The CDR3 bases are TGTGCCAGCAGTGAACACAGCGGGGGGGCCTACGAGCAGTACTTC.

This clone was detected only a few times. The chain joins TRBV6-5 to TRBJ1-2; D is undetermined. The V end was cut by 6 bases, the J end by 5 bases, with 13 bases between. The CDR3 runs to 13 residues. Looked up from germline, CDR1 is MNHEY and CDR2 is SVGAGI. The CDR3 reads CASSLQAAYGYTF. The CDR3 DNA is TGTGCCAGCAGCTTGCAGGCGGCGTATGGCTACACCTTC.

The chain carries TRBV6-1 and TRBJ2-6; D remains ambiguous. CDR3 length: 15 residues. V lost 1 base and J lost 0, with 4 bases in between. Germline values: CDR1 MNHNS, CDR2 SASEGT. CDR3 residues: CASSEGGSGANVLTF. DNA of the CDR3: TGTGCCAGCAGTGAAGGGGGCTCTGGGGCCAACGTCCTGACTTTC.

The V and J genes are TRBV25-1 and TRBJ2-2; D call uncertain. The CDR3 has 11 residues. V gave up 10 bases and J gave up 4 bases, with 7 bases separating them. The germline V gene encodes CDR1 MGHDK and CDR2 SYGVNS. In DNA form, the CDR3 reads TGTGCCACAGACTCCACCGGGGAGCTGTTTTTT. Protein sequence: CATDSTGELFF.

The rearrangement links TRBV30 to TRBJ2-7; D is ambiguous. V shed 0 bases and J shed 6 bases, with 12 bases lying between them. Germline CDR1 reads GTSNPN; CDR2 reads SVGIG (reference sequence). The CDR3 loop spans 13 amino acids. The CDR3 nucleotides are TGTGCCTGGAGTGTATACAGATATTCCGAGCAGTACTTC. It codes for CAWSVYRYSEQYF.

The CDR3 sequence is CASSGQDSREQYF. The CDR3 nucleotides read TGTGCCAGCTCGGGTCAGGACAGTCGGGAGCAGTACTTC. The rearrangement links TRBV18 to TRBJ2-7; perhaps TRBD1 as D (6 bases). This CDR3 contains 13 residues. V lost 6 bases, J lost 7 bases, and 16 bases lay in between. CDR1 and CDR2 from the germline V gene are KGHSH and LQKENI. The whole variable domain, remainder taken from reference TRBV18 and TRBJ2-7, is NAGVMQNPRHLVRRRGQEARLRCSPMKGHSHVYWYRQLPEEGLKFMVYLQKENIIDESGMPKERFSAEFPKEGPSILRIQQVVRGDSAAYFCASSGQDSREQYFGPGTRLTVT.

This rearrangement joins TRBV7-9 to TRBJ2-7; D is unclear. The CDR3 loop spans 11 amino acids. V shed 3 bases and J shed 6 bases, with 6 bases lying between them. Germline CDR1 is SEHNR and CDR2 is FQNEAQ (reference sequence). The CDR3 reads CASSLGREQYF. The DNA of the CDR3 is TGTGCCAGCAGCTTGGGTCGCGAGCAGTACTTC.

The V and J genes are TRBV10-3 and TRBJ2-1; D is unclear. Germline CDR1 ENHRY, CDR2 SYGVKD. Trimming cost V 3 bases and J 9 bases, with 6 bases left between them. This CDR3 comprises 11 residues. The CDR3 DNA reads TGTGCCATCAGTGACATCGGTGAGCAGTTCTTC. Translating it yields CAISDIGEQFF.

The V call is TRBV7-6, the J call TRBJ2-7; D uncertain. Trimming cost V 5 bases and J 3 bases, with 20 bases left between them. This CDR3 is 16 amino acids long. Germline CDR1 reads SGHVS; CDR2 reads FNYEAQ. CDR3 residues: CASSPAVPTLFYEQYF. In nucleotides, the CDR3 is TGTGCCAGCAGCCCCGCCGTGCCAACTTTGTTCTACGAGCAGTACTTC.

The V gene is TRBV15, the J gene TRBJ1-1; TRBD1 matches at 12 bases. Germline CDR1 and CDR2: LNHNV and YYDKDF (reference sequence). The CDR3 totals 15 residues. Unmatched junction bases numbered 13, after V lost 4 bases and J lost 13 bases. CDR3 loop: CATSNPSGTGGPFFF. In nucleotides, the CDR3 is TGTGCCACCAGCAACCCTTCCGGGACAGGGGGCCCTTTTTTCTTT.

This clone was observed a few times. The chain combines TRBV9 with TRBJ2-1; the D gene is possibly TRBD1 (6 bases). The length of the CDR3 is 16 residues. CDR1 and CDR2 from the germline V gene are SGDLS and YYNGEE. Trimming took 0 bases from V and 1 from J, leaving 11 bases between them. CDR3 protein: CASSVGGPGSYNEQFF. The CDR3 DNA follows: TGTGCCAGCAGCGTAGGGGGGCCCGGTTCCTACAATGAGCAGTTCTTC.